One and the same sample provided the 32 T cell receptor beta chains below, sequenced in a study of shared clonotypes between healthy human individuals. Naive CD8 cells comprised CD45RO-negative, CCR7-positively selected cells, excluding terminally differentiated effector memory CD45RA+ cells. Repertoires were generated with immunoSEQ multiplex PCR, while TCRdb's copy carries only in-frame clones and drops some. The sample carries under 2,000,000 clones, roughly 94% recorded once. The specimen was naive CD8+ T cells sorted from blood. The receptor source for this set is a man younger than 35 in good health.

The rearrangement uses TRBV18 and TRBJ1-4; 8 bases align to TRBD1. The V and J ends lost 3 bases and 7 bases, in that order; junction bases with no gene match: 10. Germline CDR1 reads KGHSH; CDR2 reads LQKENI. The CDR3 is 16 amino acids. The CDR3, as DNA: TGTGCCAGCTCACCCCAACAGGGGGATAGCGGTGAAAAACTGTTTTTT. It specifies CASSPQQGDSGEKLFF. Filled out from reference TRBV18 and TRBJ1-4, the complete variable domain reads NAGVMQNPRHLVRRRGQEARLRCSPMKGHSHVYWYRQLPEEGLKFMVYLQKENIIDESGMPKERFSAEFPKEGPSILRIQQVVRGDSAAYFCASSPQQGDSGEKLFFGSGTQLSVL.

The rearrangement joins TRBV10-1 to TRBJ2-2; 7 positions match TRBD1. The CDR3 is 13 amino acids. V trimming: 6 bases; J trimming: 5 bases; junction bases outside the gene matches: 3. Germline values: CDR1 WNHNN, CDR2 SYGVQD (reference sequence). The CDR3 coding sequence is TGCGCCAGCAGCCCGACAGGGACCGGGGAGCTGTTTTTT. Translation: CASSPTGTGELFF.

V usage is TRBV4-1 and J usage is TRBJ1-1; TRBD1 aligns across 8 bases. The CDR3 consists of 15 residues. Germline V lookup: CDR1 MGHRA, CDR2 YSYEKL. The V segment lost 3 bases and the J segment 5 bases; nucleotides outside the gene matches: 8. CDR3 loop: CASSQDQGARTEAFF. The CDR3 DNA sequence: TGCGCCAGCAGCCAGGATCAGGGGGCGCGAACTGAAGCTTTCTTT.

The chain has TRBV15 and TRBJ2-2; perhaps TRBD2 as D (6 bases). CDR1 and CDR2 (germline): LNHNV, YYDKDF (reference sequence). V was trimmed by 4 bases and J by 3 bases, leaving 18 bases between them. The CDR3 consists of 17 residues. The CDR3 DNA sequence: TGTGCCACCAGCACCGGGGGAAGGGGTTTAGACACCGGGGAGCTGTTTTTT. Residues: CATSTGGRGLDTGELFF.

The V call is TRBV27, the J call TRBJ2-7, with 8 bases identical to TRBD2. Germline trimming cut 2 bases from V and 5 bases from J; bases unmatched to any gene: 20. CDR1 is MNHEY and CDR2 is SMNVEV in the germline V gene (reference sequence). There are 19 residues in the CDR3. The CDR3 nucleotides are TGTGCCAGCAGTTTAACTCCCGGGACTAGGTCACAGTTTTTCAACGAGCAGTACTTC. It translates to CASSLTPGTRSQFFNEQYF.

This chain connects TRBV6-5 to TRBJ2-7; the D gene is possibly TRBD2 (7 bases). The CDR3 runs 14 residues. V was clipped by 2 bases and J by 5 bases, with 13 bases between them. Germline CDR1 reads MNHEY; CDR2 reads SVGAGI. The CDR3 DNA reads TGTGCCAGCAGTTACGTACAGGGAGGGAACGAGCAGTACTTC. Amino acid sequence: CASSYVQGGNEQYF.

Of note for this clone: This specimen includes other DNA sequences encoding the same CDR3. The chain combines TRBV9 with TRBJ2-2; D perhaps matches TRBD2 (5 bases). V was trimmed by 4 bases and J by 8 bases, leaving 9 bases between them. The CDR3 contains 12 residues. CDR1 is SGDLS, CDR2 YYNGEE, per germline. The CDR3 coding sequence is TGTGCCAGCAGCCCCACGGGAGGGGAGCTGTTTTTT. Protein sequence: CASSPTGGELFF. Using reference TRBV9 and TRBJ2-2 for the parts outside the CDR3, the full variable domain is DSGVTQTPKHLITATGQRVTLRCSPRSGDLSVYWYQQSLDQGLQFLIQYYNGEERAKGNILERFSAQQFPDLHSELNLSSLELGDSALYFCASSPTGGELFFGEGSRLTVL.

The CDR3 bases are TGTGCCAGCAGCTTGCGGACTAGCGGGCCCTACAATGAGCAGTTCTTC. It is translated as CASSLRTSGPYNEQFF. The J gene is TRBJ2-1, the V gene TRBV7-9; 11 bases line up with TRBD2. The CDR3 length is 16 residues. J lost 2 bases, V lost 3 bases, and 3 bases had no gene match. The germline V gene has CDR1 SEHNR and CDR2 FQNEAQ (reference sequence).

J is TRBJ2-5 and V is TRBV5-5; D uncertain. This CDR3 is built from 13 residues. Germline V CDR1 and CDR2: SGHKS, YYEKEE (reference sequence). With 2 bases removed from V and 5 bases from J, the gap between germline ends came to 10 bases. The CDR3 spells CASSFWTLETQYF. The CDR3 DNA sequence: TGTGCCAGCAGCTTCTGGACGCTTGAGACCCAGTACTTC.

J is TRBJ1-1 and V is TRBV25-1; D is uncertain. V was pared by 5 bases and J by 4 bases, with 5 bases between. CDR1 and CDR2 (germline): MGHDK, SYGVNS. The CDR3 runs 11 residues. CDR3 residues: CASSHSTEAFF. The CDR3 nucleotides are TGTGCCAGCAGTCATAGCACTGAAGCTTTCTTT.

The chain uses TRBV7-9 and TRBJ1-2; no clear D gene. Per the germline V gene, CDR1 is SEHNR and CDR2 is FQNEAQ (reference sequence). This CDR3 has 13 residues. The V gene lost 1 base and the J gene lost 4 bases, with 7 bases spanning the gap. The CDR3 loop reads CASSLGPLYGYTF. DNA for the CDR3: TGTGCCAGCAGCTTAGGTCCACTCTATGGCTACACCTTC.

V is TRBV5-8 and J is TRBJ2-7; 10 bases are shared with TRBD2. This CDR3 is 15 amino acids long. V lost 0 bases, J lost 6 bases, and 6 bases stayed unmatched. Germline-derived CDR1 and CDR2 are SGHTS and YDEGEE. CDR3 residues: CASSLEASGGSEQYF. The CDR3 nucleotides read TGTGCCAGCAGCTTGGAGGCTAGCGGGGGTTCCGAGCAGTACTTC. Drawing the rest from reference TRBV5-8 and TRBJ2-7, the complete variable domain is EAGVTQSPTHLIKTRGQQATLRCSPISGHTSVYWYQQALGLGLQFLLWYDEGEERNRGNFPPRFSGRQFPNYSSELNVNALELEDSALYLCASSLEASGGSEQYFGPGTRLTVT.

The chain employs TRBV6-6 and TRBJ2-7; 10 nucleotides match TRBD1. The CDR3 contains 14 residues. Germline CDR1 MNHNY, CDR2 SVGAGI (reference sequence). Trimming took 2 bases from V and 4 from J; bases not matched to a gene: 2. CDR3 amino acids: CASSYRDRGYEQYF. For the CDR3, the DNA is TGTGCCAGCAGTTACCGGGACAGGGGTTACGAGCAGTACTTC.

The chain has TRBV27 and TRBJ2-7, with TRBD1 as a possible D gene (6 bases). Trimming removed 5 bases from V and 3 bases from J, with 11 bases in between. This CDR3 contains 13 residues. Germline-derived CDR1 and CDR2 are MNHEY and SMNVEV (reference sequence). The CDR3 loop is CASSILQGYEQYF. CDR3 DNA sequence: TGTGCCAGCAGTATATTACAGGGCTACGAGCAGTACTTC.

Written as DNA, the CDR3 is TGCAGCGTTGAAGACAGTCGGGGGGCTTTCTTT. It is translated as CSVEDSRGAFF. The chain links TRBV29-1 to TRBJ1-1, with D possibly being TRBD1 (5 bases). The CDR3 is made up of 11 amino acids. Deletions cut 0 bases from V and 11 bases from J, with 10 bases between. Per germline, CDR1 SQVTM and CDR2 ANQGSEA.

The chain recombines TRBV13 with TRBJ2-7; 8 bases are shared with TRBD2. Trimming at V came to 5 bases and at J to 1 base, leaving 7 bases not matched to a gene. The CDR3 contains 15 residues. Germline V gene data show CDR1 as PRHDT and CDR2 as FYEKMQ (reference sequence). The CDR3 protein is CASSQRASGSYEQYF. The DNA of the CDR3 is TGTGCCAGCAGCCAGCGCGCTAGCGGGTCCTACGAGCAGTACTTC.

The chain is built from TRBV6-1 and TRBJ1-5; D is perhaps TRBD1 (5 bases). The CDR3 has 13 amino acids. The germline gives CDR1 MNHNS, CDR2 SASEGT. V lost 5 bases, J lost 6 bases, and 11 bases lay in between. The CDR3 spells CASSYGGGQPQHF. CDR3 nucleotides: TGTGCCAGCAGTTATGGTGGGGGTCAGCCCCAGCATTTT.

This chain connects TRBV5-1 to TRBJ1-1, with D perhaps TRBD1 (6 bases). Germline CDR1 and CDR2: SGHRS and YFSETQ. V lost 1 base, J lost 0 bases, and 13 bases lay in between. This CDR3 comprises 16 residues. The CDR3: CASSLSSTGMNTEAFF. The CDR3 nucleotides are TGCGCCAGCAGCTTGTCGAGTACAGGGATGAACACTGAAGCTTTCTTT.

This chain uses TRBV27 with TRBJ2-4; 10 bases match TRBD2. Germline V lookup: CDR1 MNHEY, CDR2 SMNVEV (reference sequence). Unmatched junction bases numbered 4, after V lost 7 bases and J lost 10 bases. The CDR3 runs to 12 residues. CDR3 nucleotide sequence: TGTGCCAGCACTAGCGGGAGTGGGATTCAGTACTTC. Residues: CASTSGSGIQYF.

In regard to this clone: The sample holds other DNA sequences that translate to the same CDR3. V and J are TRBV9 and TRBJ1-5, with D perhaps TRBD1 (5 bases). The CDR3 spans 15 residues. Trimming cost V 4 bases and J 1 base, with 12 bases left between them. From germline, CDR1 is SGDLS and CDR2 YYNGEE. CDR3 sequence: CASSPGGASNQPQHF. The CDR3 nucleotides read TGTGCCAGCAGCCCGGGCGGGGCGAGCAATCAGCCCCAGCATTTT.

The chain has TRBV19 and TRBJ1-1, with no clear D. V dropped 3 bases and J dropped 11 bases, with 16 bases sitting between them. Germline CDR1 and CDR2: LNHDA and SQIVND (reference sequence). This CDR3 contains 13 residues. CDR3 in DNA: TGTGCCAGTAGTATGGATGGTGAAGGTTTGGCTTTCTTT. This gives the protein CASSMDGEGLAFF.

The CDR3 here is CASSVSAGSGANVLTF. The CDR3 DNA is TGTGCCAGCAGCGTATCTGCAGGGTCTGGGGCCAACGTCCTGACTTTC. The V gene is TRBV9, the J gene TRBJ2-6; a weak D match, TRBD1 (5 bases). The V end was cut by 1 base, the J end by 1 base, with 9 bases between. CDR1 and CDR2 (germline): SGDLS, YYNGEE. The CDR3 loop spans 16 amino acids.

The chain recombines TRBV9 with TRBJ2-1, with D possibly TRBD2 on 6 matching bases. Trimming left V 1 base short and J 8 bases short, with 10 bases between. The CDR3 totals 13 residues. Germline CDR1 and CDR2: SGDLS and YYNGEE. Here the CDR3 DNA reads TGTGCCAGCAGCGTACGGGGGTATGATGAGCAGTTCTTC. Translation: CASSVRGYDEQFF.

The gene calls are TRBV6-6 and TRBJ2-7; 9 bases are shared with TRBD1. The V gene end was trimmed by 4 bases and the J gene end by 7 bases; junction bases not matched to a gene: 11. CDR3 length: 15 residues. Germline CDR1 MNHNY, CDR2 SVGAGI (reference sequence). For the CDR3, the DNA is TGTGCCAGCAGTTCCTCTCGACAGGGGGTCGGGGAGCAGTACTTC. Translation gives CASSSSRQGVGEQYF.

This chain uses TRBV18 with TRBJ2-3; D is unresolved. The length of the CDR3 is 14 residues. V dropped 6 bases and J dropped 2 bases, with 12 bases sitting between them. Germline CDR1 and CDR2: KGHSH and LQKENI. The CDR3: CASSVDAFTDTQYF. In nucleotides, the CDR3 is TGTGCCAGCTCTGTGGACGCATTCACAGATACGCAGTATTTT.

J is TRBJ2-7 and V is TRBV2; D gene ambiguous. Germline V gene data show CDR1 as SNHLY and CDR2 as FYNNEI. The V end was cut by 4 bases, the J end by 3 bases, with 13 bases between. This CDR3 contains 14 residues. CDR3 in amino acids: CASSVAFYDYEQYF. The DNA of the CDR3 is TGTGCCAGCAGTGTCGCTTTTTACGACTACGAGCAGTACTTC.

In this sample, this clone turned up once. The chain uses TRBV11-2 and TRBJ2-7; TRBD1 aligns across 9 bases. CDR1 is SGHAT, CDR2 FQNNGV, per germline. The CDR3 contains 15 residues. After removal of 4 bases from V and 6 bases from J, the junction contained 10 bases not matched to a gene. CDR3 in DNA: TGTGCCAGCAGCTCTTATGCGGGACAGGGCCCCGAGCAGTACTTC. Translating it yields CASSSYAGQGPEQYF.

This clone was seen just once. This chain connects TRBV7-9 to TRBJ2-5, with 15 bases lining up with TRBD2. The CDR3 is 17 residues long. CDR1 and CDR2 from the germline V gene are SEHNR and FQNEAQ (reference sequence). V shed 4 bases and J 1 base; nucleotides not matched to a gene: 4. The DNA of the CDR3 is TGTGCCAGCAGCTCCGGGACTAGCGGGGGGAGCCAAGAGACCCAGTACTTC. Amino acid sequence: CASSSGTSGGSQETQYF.

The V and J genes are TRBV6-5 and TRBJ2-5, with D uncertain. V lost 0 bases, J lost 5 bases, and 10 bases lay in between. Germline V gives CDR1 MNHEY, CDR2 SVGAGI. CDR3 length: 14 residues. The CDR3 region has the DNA TGTGCCAGCAGTTACTCGGGCACGACGGAGACCCAGTACTTC. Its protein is CASSYSGTTETQYF.

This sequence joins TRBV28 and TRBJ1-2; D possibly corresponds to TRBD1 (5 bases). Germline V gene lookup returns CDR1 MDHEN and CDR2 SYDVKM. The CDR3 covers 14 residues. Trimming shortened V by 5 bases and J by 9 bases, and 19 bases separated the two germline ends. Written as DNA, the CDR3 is TGTGCCAGCAGTGGCTTGAGGGGTGCCCAAAGCTACACCTTC. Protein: CASSGLRGAQSYTF.

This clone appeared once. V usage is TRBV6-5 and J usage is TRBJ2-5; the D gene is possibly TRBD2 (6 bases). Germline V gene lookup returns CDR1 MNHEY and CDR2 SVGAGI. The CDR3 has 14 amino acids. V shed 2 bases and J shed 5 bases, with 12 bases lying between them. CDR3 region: CASSYGGSGETQYF. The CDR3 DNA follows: TGTGCCAGCAGTTACGGGGGGTCCGGGGAGACCCAGTACTTC.

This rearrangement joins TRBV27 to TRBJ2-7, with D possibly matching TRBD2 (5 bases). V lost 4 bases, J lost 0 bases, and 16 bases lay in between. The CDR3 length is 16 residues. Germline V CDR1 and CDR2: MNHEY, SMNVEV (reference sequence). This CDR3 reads CASSSDPGVASYEQYF. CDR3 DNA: TGTGCCAGCAGTTCGGATCCCGGGGTAGCCTCCTACGAGCAGTACTTC.